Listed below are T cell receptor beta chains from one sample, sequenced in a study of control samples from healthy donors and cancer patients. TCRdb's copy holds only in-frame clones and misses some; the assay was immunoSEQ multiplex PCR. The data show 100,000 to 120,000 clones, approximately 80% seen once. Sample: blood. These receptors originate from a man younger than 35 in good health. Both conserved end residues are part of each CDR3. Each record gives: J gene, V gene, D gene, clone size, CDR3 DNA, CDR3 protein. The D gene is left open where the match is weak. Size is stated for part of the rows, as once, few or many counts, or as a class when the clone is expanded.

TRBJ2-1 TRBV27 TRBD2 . TGTGCCAGCAGTTCGGGACTAGCTTCCAATGAGCAGTTCTTC CASSSGLASNEQFF
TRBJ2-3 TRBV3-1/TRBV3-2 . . TGTGCCAGCAGCCAAGAGTACTCTAGCACAGATACGCAGTATTTT CASSQEYSSTDTQYF
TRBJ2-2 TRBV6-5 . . TGTGCCAGCGAAGGACATAACACCGGGGAGCTGTTTTTT CASEGHNTGELFF
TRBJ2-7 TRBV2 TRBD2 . TGTGCCAGGCGAGGGAGTAGCGGGGGACCCGAGTCCTACGAGCAGTACTTC CARRGSSGGPESYEQYF
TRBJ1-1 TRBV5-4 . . TGTGCCAGCAGCTTGGGGCAGGGTGTTGAAGCTTTCTTT CASSLGQGVEAFF
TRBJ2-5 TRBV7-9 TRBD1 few TGTGCCAGCAGATCTATTCGACAGGGACAGACCCAGTACTTC CASRSIRQGQTQYF
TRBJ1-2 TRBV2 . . TGTGCCAGCAGTGAATTCCGCTGGGACTACACCTTC CASSEFRWDYTF
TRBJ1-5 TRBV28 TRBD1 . TGTGCCAGTCGGGACAGGGGCTCACCCCAGCATTTT CASRDRGSPQHF
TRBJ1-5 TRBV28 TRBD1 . TGTGCTTCGTGGAACAGGGGGCTGAGTCAGCCCCAGCATTTT CASWNRGLSQPQHF
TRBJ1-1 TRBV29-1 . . TGCAGCGTTTGGGACCCTGGGAACACTGAAGCTTTCTTT CSVWDPGNTEAFF
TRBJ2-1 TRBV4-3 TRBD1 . TGCGCCAGCAGCCAAGAGAGGGGGCGCGCGGGCAATGAGCAGTTCTTC CASSQERGRAGNEQFF
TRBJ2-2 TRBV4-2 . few TGTGCCAGCAGCCAAGATCGGGGGGCGCCCGGGGAGCTGTTTTTT CASSQDRGAPGELFF
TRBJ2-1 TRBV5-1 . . TGCGCCAGCAGCTTGGTACCGGGAAGAACTGGCAATGAGCAGTTCTTC CASSLVPGRTGNEQFF
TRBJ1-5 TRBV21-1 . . TGTGCCAGCTCCCGGGGCGCAAGGGCTAGAAGCAATCAGCCCCAGCATTTT CASSRGARARSNQPQHF
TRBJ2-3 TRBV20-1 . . TGCAGTGGACACCACACAGATACGCAGTATTTT CSGHHTDTQYF
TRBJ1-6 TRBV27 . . TGTGCCAGCACCTTCGGGCATGTTGGATCACCCCTCCACTTT CASTFGHVGSPLHF
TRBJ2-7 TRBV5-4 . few TGTGCCAGCAGCTTGGGGAGCTCCTACGAGCAGTACTTC CASSLGSSYEQYF
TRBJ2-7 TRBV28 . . TGTGCCAGCAGTTGGGGGGACGGAGACTACGAGCAGTACTTC CASSWGDGDYEQYF
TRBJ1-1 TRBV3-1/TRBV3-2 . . TGTGCCAGCAGCCAAGATTGGGTGAACACTGAAGCTTTCTTT CASSQDWVNTEAFF
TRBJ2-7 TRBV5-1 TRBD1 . TGCGCCAGCAGCTTCCAACCTACCGGGACAGGCGGTGGCGAGCAGTACTTC CASSFQPTGTGGGEQYF
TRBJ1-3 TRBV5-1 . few TGCGCCAGCAGCTTGGACGGGAACTCTGGAAACACCATATATTTT CASSLDGNSGNTIYF
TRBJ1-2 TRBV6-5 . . TGTGCCAGCAGTTTTGGGGGAGCCTATGGCTACACCTTC CASSFGGAYGYTF
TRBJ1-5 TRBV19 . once TGTGCCAGTAGTATAAACAGTTTTGGCAATCAGCCCCAGCATTTT CASSINSFGNQPQHF
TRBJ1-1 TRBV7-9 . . TGTGCCAGCAGCCTAGACAGTCACACTGAAGCTTTCTTT CASSLDSHTEAFF
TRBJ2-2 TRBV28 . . TGTGCCAGCACCTTACGCCAGGGTAACACCGGGGAGCTGTTTTTT CASTLRQGNTGELFF
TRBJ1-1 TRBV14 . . TGTGCCAGCAGCCAATCCCAGGGCCAGGGCACTGAAGCTTTCTTT CASSQSQGQGTEAFF
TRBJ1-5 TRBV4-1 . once . CASSPFGAEQPQHF
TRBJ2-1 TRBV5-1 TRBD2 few TGCGCCAGCAGCTTTCTGACTAGCGGGGGGTCGGTATCCTACAATGAGCAGTTCTTC CASSFLTSGGSVSYNEQFF
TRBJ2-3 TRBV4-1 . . TGCGCCAGCAGCCCCACCCTTTCCGATACGCAGTATTTT CASSPTLSDTQYF
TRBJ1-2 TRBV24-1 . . TGTGCCACCAGTGATGGCCCGGGGGCACCTAACTATGGCTACACCTTC CATSDGPGAPNYGYTF
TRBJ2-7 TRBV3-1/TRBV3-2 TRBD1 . TGTGCCAGCAGCCAGGCTACAGGGGACGAGCAGTACTTC CASSQATGDEQYF
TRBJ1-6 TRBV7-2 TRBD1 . TGTGCCAGCAGCGGTCCGGGACAGCATAATTCACCCCTCCACTTT CASSGPGQHNSPLHF
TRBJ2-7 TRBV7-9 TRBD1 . TGTGCCAGCAGCTTAGAGGACAGGGGCTACGAGCAGTACTTC CASSLEDRGYEQYF
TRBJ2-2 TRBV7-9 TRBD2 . TGTGCCAGCACCGAACTAGCGGGGGGGCTTGACACCGGGGAGCTGTTTTTT CASTELAGGLDTGELFF
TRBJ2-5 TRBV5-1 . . TGCGCCAGCAGCTTGTCTGGGTCAGAGACCCAGTACTTC CASSLSGSETQYF
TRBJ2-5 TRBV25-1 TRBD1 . TGTGCCAGCAGTGTCCAGGGGGCTCAGGAGACCCAGTACTTC CASSVQGAQETQYF
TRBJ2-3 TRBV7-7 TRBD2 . TGTGCCAGCAGCTTAGGTCCAGCGGGGGGGCTGGCAGATACGCAGTATTTT CASSLGPAGGLADTQYF
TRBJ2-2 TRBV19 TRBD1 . TGTGCCAGTACCTACCCGGGACAGGCAAGGGAGCTGTTTTTT CASTYPGQARELFF
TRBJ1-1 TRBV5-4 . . TGTGCCAGCAGCCCTCCGGACAACCCGAACACTGAAGCTTTCTTT CASSPPDNPNTEAFF
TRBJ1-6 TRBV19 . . TGTGCCAGTAGTCCCCGGACGGTCAGCTCCTATAATTCACCCCTCCACTTT CASSPRTVSSYNSPLHF
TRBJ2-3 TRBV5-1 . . TGCGCCAGCAGCTTGGGGACGGGACGCAGCACAGATACGCAGTATTTT CASSLGTGRSTDTQYF
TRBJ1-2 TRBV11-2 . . TGTGCCAGCAGCTTAGTTTCAGGGTTCAACTATGGCTACACCTTC CASSLVSGFNYGYTF
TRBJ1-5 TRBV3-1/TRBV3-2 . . TGTGCCAGCAGCCCGCCGGTCGAGAGCAATCAGCCCCAGCATTTT CASSPPVESNQPQHF
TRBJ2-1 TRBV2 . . TGTGCCAGCAGGCATAAACTAGGCCCGAGCTCCTACAATGAGCAGTTCTTC CASRHKLGPSSYNEQFF
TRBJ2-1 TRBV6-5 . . TGTGCCAGCAGTTACAGTCAGGGGGGTTACAATGAGCAGTTCTTC CASSYSQGGYNEQFF